This T cell receptor beta chain was documented in a study of blood T cell repertoires in COVID-19. Study-wide background: Italy, Spain and the United States were the sources of the convalescent and acute COVID-19 samples. PBMCs, B-cell-depleted T cells, or T cells provided the cDNA or gDNA that made up the material.

In the original processing: Amplification from reference gene primers served as the basis for estimated nucleated cell counts. Using immunoSEQ multiplex PCR, the repertoire was profiled, and TCRdb retains in-frame clones only, with some absent. From that table come the V and J calls and clone size; the DNA was used to work out D and trimming. The sample contains 150,000 to 200,000 clones, around 89% of which appear only once. The sample taken for sequencing was peripheral blood. The sequence was obtained from a man in his 60s with acute or convalescent COVID-19.

In DNA form, the CDR3 reads TGTGCCAGCAGCCCGCACCCTGGGGGGGTCTACGAGCAGTACTTC. It yields the protein CASSPHPGGVYEQYF. The chain carries TRBV5-5 and TRBJ2-7; 7 bases map to TRBD2. Germline CDR1 is SGHKS and CDR2 is YYEKEE (reference sequence). CDR3 length: 15 residues. V was pared by 4 bases and J by 3 bases, with 10 bases of the junction left unmatched.